This T cell receptor beta chain came from a study of T cells expressing NK-cell markers (TCRdb year 2020). Regarding the complete study: Three sorted T-cell subsets (CD3+CD56+NKG2C+, CD3+CD56+NKG2C- and CD3+CD56-NKG2C+) from roughly eight donors had their TCR beta-chain repertoires profiled. Randomly selected healthy volunteers, three men and five women, were used as the eight sequenced donors. Among the eight sequenced donors, only one was HCMV-seronegative, while the other seven were HCMV-seropositive. Sequencing of the libraries produced 2 x 150 bp reads on Illumina HiSeq 2000/2500, MiSeq or NextSeq. The full study reports these points: For five or six donors, the dominant CD3+CD56+NKG2C+ clonotypes were among the top 10 CD8+ clonotypes and accounted for roughly 1.0-8% of CD8+ T cells. Whether the expanded NKG2C-expressing T cell clones were specific for HCMV antigens was left unclear. Those dominant clonotypes were again the most abundant among CD3+CD56-NKG2C+ cells in a handful of donors, at roughly 25-60.1%.

Sequencing relied on an Illumina HiSeq 2000. The TCR beta cDNA libraries were made using 5'RACE template switching, a step that added both a universal primer site and unique molecular identifiers. cDNA synthesis was primed from the TCR beta constant segment, followed by two successive PCR amplification steps. As for how the authors treated the data: MIGEC was used to demultiplex reads and group reads by UMI, and MiTCR was used to assemble and quantify clonotypes. To exclude erroneous sequences, only TCR cDNA sequences supported by at least two reads were retained. The tcR package was used for downstream repertoire analysis, and clonotypes were matched across fractions by CDR3 nucleotide sequence plus V segment. VDJmatch was used to annotate antigen specificity against VDJdb, with one amino acid substitution in CDR3 permitted. TCRdb reprocessed the reads and lists each CDR3 protein sequence as a single entry, with no DNA. TCRdb assigned the V and J calls; the authors' analysis was not used. This sample's table has entries for 90,000 to 130,000 distinct CDR3 sequences. Roughly 18% of the sample is taken by the ten largest.

HCMV serostatus was determined by detecting HCMV-specific IgG in serum with a commercial ELISA kit. Peripheral blood mononuclear cells were isolated from blood by Ficoll density gradient centrifugation. Of note for this clonotype: The antigen it binds to is not known.

This TCR was sampled from a woman between 18 and 70 years old in good health. Sequencing was carried out using blood T cells: a sorted CD56 or NKG2C T cell subset, CD4+ or CD8+ T cells, or bulk PBMC T cells (not recorded which).

CDR3 loop: CASSPRQDTTGELFF. The chain employs TRBV18 and TRBJ2-2; TCRdb reports TRBD1, a call that lacks DNA to check it against. CDR1 and CDR2 (KGHSH, LQKENI) derive from the germline V gene. The CDR3 covers 15 residues, taking in both the cysteine and the phenylalanine. The nucleotide record is missing. The variable domain in full, with residues beyond the CDR3 obtained from the reference TRBV18 and TRBJ2-2 genes, is NAGVMQNPRHLVRRRGQEARLRCSPMKGHSHVYWYRQLPEEGLKFMVYLQKENIIDESGMPKERFSAEFPKEGPSILRIQQVVRGDSAAYFCASSPRQDTTGELFFGEGSRLTVL.